This TCR beta chain stems from a study of blood T cell repertoires in COVID-19 (dated by TCRdb to between 2020 and 2021). A note on the overall study: The collaborator samples originated in the United States, Italy and Spain and spanned the acute and convalescent phases of COVID-19. A freely available public database, intended as a resource for researchers studying the immune response to SARS-CoV-2, is where the repertoires were released. The samples were drawn from the first 160 participants of the ongoing ImmuneRACE study and from over 950 subjects provided by 6 global collaborators. The prospective study material was composed of cDNA or gDNA derived from T cells, B-cell-depleted T cells, or PBMCs. Subjects who had been exposed to COVID-19, were actively infected with it, or had recovered from it provided the deeply sampled blood TCRbeta repertoires that made up the dataset. Where HLA class I and class II types were available, the types were taken from metadata supplied by the sample provider, not from assay-based typing. Nearly every sample came with metadata listing a de-identified subject ID, COVID-19 status, age in years and sex.

Study-level results and caveats: How much clinical and demographic metadata was included differed by source and by participant, and the metadata was provided uncurated.

On this clone: The specificity of this receptor is unknown. No per-base quality is available; no much larger clone lies one base away.

Participants in the prospective study were enrolled through a virtual design, were aged about 18 to 89 years, and lived in about two dozen United States geographic areas. Cohort assignment in the prospective study relied on participant-reported clinical history from a screening survey and a study questionnaire. Recovered participants in ImmuneRACE Cohort 3 were defined by two consecutive negative NP/OP PCR tests, clearance by a healthcare professional, or resolution of symptoms. Each participant in the prospective study had whole blood, serum and a nasopharyngeal or oropharyngeal swab collected by mobile phlebotomists. Additional blood draws and questionnaires over an approximately 2-month period could optionally be provided by prospective study participants. Prospective study blood samples were shipped either frozen or at room temperature before DNA extraction. Relative to germline, V is missing 1 base and J is missing 12 bases, with 4 bases of the junction outside any gene match. The germline V gene provides CDR1 SGHTA and CDR2 FQGNSA. Measured from the cysteine to the phenylalanine, the CDR3 is 12 residues long. The kept DNA is CDR3 alone, 36 bases in frame from the first base.

TCRbeta CDR3 regions were amplified from genomic DNA by means of the immunoSEQ Assay, a bias-controlled multiplex PCR. The authors' pipeline ran thus. The number of nucleated cells in each sample was estimated from the amplification of reference gene primers within the assay. To quantify the absolute abundance of each unique TCRbeta CDR3 rearrangement, sequence reads were collapsed and filtered. For each sample, productive Simpson clonality was calculated as the square root of Simpson's diversity index over productive rearrangements. TCRdb mirrors the immuneACCESS table, restricted to in-frame sequences. Some clones are absent from its copies; in checked studies, under half trace to an unresolved V gene, and the reason for the others is unknown. That table furnishes V, J and clone size, whereas the DNA furnished D and trimming. Here the sample has 200,000 to 250,000 clones; over 75% occur a single time. 3% to 4% of the sample is held by the ten biggest clonotypes.

The clonotype originates from a woman aged 60-75 years who had recovered from COVID-19. Sequenced material: PBMCs or T cells enriched from blood (not recorded which). The chain is made from TRBV7-2 and TRBJ2-7, with TRBD2 matching 9 junction bases. The nucleotides read TGTGCCAGCAGCTTAGGGCGGGGGGGCTTGTACTTC. The encoded protein is CASSLGRGGLYF.